The entry below describes one T cell receptor beta chain. Its antigen remains unidentified. This CDR3 comprises 14 residues. Germline loops: CDR1 SGHAT, CDR2 FQNNGV. Deletions cut 0 bases from V and 5 bases from J, with 8 bases between. The data belong to a study of neoadjuvant anti-PD-1 for oral cavity cancer. Background on the study: Non-progressing patients received a fourth nivolumab dose near day 43, then surgery on days 50-56.

Two replicates per tumor sample, mostly from roughly 4.8 ug of genomic DNA. Profiling relied on immunoSEQ multiplex PCR, and the TCRdb table lists in-frame clones only, not all of them. The table shows 12,000 or so clones, with roughly 60% occurring only once. Points from the study as a whole: Treg/Th17 ratio rose with pretreatment blood and fell with post-treatment tumor TCRbeta clonality.

This clonotype was obtained from a person aged 35 to 85 with oral cavity squamous cell carcinoma. The donor label of this sample is uncertain. The chain joins TRBV11-2 to TRBJ1-3; tentatively, D is TRBD1 (5 bases). Here the sequenced sample was tumor tissue, taken before nivolumab (anti-PD-1) treatment. The CDR3 coding sequence is TGTGCCAGCAGCTTAGACCGGGGCAGAAACACCATATATTTT. As protein: CASSLDRGRNTIYF.